This T cell receptor (beta chain) originates from a study of blood T cell repertoires in COVID-19. The repertoire was sequenced with immunoSEQ multiplex PCR; TCRdb's copy has only in-frame clones and lacks some. The repertoire holds under 250,000 clones, around 80% seen once, with less than 3% in the top ten. The TCR sequence derives from a man aged 45-65 years with active or convalescent COVID-19. Material: peripheral blood.

The CDR3 spells CASIRGTGFGRDGNQPQHF. DNA of the CDR3: TGTGCCAGCATTCGTGGAACAGGGTTCGGTCGGGACGGCAATCAGCCCCAGCATTTT. V and J are TRBV6-6 and TRBJ1-5; TRBD1 might be the D (6 bases). This CDR3 region has 19 residues. V was cut by 7 bases and J by 2 bases, with 27 bases left in between. The germline CDR1 and CDR2 sequences are MNHNY and SVGAGI (reference sequence).